The present T cell receptor beta chain was sequenced within a study of OX40 agonist ivuxolimab in advanced cancers. Study summary: Dose-escalation patients' cancers were hepatocellular carcinoma, melanoma, renal cell or head and neck cancer. Whole-study findings and limits: Both CD4+ and CD8+ T cell populations in blood had undergone clonal expansion by week 6 at 0.1 to 3.0 mg/kg.

The protocol was immunoSEQ multiplex PCR, while the TCRdb copy is restricted to in-frame clones and leaves out a portion. The data show 25,000 to 30,000 clones, with just over 85% seen just once and over 13% held by the top ten. With regard to this clone: What it binds is unknown.

V lost 5 bases and J 4 bases, leaving 9 bases between the germline ends. The CDR3 contains 13 residues. Germline V lookup: CDR1 PRHDT, CDR2 FYEKMQ (reference sequence). The chain joins TRBV13 to TRBJ2-1; D call uncertain. The sequence was obtained from an adult with an advanced solid tumor such as melanoma, head and neck, liver or kidney cancer. Specimen: CD4+ or CD8+ T cells sorted from blood, collected in a trial of the OX40 agonist ivuxolimab. Written as DNA, the CDR3 is TGTGCCAGCAGCCCCAGCCGGTACAATGAGCAGTTCTTC. It encodes CASSPSRYNEQFF.